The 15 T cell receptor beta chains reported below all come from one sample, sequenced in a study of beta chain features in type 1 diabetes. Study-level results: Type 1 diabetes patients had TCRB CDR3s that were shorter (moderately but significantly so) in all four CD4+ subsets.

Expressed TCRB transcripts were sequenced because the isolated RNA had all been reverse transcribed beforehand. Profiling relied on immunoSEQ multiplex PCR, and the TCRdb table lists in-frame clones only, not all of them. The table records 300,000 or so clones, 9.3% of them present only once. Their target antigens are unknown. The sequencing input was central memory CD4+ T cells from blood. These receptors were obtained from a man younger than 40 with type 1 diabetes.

The CDR3, as DNA: TGTGCCAGCAGTTGCGAAGGGACGGGCGGCTACACCTTC. It codes for CASSCEGTGGYTF. This chain connects TRBV6-6 to TRBJ1-2, with a weak D call TRBD1 (5 bases). This CDR3 region has 13 residues. Trimming pared 4 bases from V and 8 bases from J, leaving 14 bases between. CDR1 is MNHNY, CDR2 SVGAGI, per germline (reference sequence).

CDR3 nucleotides: TGTGCCAGCAGTGAAATCAGGGGAGGTGATTCACCCCTCCACTTT. The encoded protein is CASSEIRGGDSPLHF. The chain combines TRBV2 with TRBJ1-6; D may be TRBD1 (6 bases). V shed 2 bases and J shed 8 bases, with 13 bases lying between them. Germline lookup yields CDR1 SNHLY and CDR2 FYNNEI. The CDR3 runs to 15 residues.

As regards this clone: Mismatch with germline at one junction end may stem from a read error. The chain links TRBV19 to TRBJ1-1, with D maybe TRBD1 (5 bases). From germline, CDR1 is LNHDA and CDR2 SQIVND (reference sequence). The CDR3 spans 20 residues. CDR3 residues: CASGMTASEGLAGALTEAFF. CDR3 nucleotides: TGTGCCAGTGGTATGACGGCTTCGGAGGGATTGGCTGGGGCCCTGACTGAAGCTTTCTTT.

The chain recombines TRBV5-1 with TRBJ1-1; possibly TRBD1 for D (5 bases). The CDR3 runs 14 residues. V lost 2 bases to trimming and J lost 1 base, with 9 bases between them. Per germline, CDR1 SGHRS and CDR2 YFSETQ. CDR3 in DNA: TGCGCCAGCAGCTTCGGGGGTAGGAACACTGAAGCTTTCTTT. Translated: CASSFGGRNTEAFF.

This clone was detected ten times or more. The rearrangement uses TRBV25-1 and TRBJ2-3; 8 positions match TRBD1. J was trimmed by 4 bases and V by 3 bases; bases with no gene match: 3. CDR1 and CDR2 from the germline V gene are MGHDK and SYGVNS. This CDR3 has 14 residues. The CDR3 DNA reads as TGTGCCAGCAGTGATGACAGGGGAGCAGATACGCAGTATTTT. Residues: CASSDDRGADTQYF.

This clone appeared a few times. The CDR3 is CASSYPLAAVTDTQYF. In nucleotides, the CDR3 is TGTGCCAGCAGCTACCCACTAGCGGCAGTCACAGATACGCAGTATTTT. The V gene is TRBV6-5, the J gene TRBJ2-3; TRBD2 agrees at 8 bases. There are 16 residues in the CDR3. J was trimmed by 2 bases and V by 6 bases; bases with no gene match: 10. CDR1 and CDR2 (germline): MNHEY, SVGAGI.

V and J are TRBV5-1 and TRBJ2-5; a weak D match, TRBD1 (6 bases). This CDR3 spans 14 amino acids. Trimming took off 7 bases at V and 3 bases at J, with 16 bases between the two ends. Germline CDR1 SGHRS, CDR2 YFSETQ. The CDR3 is CASGSGQNEETQYF. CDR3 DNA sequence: TGCGCCAGCGGTTCCGGACAGAATGAAGAGACCCAGTACTTC.

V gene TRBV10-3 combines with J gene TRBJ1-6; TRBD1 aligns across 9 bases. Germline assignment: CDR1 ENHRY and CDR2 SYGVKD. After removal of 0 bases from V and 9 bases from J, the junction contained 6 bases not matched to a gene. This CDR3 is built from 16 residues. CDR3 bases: TGTGCCATCAGTGAGTCGAACAGGGGGCTTGCTTCACCCCTCCACTTT. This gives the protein CAISESNRGLASPLHF.

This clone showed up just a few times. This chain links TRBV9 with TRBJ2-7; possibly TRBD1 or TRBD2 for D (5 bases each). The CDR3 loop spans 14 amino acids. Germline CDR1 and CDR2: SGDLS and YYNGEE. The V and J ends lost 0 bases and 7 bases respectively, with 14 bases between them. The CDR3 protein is CASSVGGPQSEQYF. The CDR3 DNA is TGTGCCAGCAGCGTAGGGGGACCCCAGTCGGAGCAGTACTTC. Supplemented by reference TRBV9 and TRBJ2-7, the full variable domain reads DSGVTQTPKHLITATGQRVTLRCSPRSGDLSVYWYQQSLDQGLQFLIQYYNGEERAKGNILERFSAQQFPDLHSELNLSSLELGDSALYFCASSVGGPQSEQYFGPGTRLTVT.

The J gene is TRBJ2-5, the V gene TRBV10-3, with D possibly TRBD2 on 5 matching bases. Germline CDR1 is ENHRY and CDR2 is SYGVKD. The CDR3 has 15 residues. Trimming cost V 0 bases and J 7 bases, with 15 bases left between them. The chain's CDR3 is CAISESGSQAGTQYF. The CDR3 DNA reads TGTGCCATCAGTGAGTCAGGGTCCCAGGCGGGGACCCAGTACTTC.

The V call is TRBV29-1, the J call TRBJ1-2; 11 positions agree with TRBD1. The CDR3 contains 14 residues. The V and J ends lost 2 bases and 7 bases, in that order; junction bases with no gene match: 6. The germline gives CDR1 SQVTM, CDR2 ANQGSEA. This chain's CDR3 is CSVEHGQGASGYTF. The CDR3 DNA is TGCAGCGTTGAACATGGACAGGGGGCGAGTGGCTACACCTTC. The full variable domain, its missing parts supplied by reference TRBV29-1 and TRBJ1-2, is SAVISQKPSRDICQRGTSLTIQCQVDSQVTMMFWYRQQPGQSLTLIATANQGSEATYESGFVIDKFPISRPNLTFSTLTVSNMSPEDSSIYLCSVEHGQGASGYTFGSGTRLTVV.

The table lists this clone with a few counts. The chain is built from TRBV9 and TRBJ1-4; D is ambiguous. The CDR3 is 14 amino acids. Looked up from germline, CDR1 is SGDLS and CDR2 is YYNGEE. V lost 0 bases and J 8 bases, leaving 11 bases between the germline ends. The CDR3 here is CASSVAGIGEKLFF. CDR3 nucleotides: TGTGCCAGCAGCGTAGCCGGAATAGGGGAAAAACTGTTTTTT.

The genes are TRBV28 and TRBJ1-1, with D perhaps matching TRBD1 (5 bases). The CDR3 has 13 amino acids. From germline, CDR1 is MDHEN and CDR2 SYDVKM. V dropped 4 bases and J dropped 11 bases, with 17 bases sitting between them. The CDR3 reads CASSSSGSGRAFF. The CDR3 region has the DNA TGTGCCAGCAGTTCCTCGGGTTCAGGGCGGGCTTTCTTT.

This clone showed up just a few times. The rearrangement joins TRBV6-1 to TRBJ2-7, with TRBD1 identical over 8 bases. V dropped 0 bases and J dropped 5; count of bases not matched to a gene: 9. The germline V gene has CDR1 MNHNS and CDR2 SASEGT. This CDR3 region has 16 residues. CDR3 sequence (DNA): TGTGCCAGCAGTGAAGCGTCCGGGACAGGCGACGACGAGCAGTACTTC. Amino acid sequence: CASSEASGTGDDEQYF.

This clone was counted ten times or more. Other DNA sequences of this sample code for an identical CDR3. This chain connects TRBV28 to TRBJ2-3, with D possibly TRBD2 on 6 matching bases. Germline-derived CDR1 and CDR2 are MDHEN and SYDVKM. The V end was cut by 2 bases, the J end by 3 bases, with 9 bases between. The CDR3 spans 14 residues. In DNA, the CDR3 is TGTGCCAGCAGTTTAGGGGGGAGAACAGATACGCAGTATTTT. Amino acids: CASSLGGRTDTQYF.